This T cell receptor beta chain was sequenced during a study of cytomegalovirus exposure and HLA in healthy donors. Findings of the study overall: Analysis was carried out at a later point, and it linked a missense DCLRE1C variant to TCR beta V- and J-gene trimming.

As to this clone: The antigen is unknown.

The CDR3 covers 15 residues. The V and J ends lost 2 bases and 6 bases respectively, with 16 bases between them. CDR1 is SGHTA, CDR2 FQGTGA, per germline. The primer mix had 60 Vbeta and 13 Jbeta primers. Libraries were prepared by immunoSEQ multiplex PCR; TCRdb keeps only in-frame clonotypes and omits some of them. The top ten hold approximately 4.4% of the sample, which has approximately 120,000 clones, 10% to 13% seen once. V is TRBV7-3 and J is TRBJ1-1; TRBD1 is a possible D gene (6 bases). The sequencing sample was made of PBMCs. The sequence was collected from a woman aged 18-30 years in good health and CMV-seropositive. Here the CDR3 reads CASSLLSVGAPEAFF. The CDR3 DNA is TGTGCCAGCAGCTTATTGTCCGTGGGGGCCCCTGAAGCTTTCTTT.